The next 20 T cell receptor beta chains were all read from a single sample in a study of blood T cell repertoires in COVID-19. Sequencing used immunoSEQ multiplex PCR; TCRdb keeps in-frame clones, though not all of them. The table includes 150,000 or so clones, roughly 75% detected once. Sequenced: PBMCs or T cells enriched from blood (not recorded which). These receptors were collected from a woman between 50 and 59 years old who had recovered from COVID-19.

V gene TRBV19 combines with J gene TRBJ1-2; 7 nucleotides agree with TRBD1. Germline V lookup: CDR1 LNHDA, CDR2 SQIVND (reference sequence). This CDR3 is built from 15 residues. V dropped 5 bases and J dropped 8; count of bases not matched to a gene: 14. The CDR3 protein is CASSPRQGRIGGYTF. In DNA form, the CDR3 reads TGTGCCAGTAGTCCTCGACAGGGACGGATAGGAGGCTACACCTTC.

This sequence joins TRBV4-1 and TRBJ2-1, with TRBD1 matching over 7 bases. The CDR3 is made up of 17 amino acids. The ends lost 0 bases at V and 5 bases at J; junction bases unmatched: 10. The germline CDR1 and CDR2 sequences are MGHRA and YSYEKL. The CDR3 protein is CASSQEGQATPDNEQFF. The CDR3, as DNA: TGCGCCAGCAGCCAAGAAGGACAGGCAACCCCCGACAATGAGCAGTTCTTC.

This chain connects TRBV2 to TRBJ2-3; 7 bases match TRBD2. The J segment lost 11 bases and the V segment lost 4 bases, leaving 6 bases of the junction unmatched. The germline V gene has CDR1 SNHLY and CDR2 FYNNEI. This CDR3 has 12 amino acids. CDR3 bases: TGTGCCAGCAGTGGCCCCAGCGGGAAGCAGTATTTT. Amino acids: CASSGPSGKQYF.

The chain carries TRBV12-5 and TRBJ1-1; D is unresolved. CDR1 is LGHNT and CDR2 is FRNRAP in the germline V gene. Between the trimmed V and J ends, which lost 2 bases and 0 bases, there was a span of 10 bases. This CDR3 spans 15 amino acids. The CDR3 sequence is CASGLRRSLNTEAFF. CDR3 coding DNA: TGTGCTAGTGGTTTGAGGAGATCATTGAACACTGAAGCTTTCTTT.

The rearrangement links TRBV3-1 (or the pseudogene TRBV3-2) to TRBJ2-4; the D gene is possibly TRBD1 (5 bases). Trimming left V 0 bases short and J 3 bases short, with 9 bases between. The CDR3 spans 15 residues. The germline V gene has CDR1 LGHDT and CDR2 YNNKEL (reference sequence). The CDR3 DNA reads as TGTGCCAGCAGCCAAGACGTAGGGGACAAAAACATTCAGTACTTC. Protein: CASSQDVGDKNIQYF.

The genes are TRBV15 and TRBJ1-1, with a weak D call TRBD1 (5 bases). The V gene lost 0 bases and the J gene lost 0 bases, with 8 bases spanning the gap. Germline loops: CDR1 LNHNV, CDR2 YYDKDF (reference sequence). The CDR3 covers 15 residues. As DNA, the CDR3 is TGTGCCACCAGCAGAGAAGGGGCCGTGAACACTGAAGCTTTCTTT. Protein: CATSREGAVNTEAFF.

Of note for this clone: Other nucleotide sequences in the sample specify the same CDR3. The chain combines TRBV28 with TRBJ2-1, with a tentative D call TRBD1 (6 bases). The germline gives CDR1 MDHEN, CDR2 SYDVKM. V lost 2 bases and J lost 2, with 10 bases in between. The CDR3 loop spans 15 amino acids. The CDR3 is CASSLGGTTYNEQFF. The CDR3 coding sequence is TGTGCCAGCAGTTTAGGTGGGACAACCTACAATGAGCAGTTCTTC.

Here the CDR3 DNA reads TGTGCCAGCAGTTTATCCCTAGCGGGGTCGGCAGATACGCAGTATTTT. Protein product: CASSLSLAGSADTQYF. The J gene is TRBJ2-3, the V gene TRBV27, with TRBD2 identical over 9 bases. Germline values: CDR1 MNHEY, CDR2 SMNVEV (reference sequence). Trimming took 0 bases from V and 4 from J; bases not matched to a gene: 5. The CDR3 sequence is 16 residues long.

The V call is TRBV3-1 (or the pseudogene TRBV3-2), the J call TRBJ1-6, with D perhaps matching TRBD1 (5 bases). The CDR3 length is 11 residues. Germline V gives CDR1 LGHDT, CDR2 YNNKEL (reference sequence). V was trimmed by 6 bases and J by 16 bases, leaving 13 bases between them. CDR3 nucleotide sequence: TGTGCCAGCAGTGGGAGGGACCGGCTCCACTTT. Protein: CASSGRDRLHF.

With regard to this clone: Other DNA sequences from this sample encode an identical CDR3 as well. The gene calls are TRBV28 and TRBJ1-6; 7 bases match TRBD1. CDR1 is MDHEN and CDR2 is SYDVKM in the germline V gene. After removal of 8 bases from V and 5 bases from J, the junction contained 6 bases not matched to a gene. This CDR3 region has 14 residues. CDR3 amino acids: CASLSGTDNSPLHF. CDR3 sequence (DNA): TGTGCCAGCTTATCCGGGACAGATAATTCACCCCTCCACTTT.

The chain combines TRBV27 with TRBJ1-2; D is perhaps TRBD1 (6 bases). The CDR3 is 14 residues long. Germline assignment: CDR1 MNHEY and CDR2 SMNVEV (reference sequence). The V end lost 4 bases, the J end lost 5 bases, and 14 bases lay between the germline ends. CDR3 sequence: CASSSFGQNYGYTF. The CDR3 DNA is TGTGCCAGCAGTTCCTTCGGACAGAATTATGGCTACACCTTC.

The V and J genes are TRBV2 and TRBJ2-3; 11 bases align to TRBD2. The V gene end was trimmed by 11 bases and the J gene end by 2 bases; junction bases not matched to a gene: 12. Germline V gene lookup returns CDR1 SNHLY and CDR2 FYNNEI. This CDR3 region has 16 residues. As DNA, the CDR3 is TGTGCCGGAGGCTCAGGGACTAGCGGCCTCACAGATACGCAGTATTTT. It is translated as CAGGSGTSGLTDTQYF.

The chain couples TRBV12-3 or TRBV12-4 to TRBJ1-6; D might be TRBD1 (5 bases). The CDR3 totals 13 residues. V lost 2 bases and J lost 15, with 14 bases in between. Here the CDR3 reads CASSLNMYQGLHF. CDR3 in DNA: TGTGCCAGCAGTTTAAACATGTACCAGGGCCTCCACTTT.

CDR3 sequence reads: CASSQIRSGNTIYF. DNA for the CDR3: TGTGCCAGCAGCCAAATCCGCTCTGGAAACACCATATATTTT. J is TRBJ1-3 and V is TRBV14; D gene ambiguous. The CDR3 covers 14 residues. CDR1 and CDR2 from the germline V gene are SGHDN and FVKESK. Deletions cut 2 bases from V and 0 bases from J, with 5 bases between.

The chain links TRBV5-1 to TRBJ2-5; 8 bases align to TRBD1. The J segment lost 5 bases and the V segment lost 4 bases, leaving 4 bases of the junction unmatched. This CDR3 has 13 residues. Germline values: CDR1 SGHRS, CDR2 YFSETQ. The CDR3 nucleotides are TGCGCCAGCAGCCTCCGACAGGGGGAGACCCAGTACTTC. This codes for CASSLRQGETQYF. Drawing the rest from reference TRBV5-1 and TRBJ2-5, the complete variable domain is KAGVTQTPRYLIKTRGQQVTLSCSPISGHRSVSWYQQTPGQGLQFLFEYFSETQRNKGNFPGRFSGRQFSNSRSEMNVSTLELGDSALYLCASSLRQGETQYFGPGTRLLVL.

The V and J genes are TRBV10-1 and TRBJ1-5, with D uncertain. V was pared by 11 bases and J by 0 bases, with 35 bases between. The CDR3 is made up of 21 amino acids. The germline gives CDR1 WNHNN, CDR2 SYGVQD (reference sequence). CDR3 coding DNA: TGCGCCCGTCCAGCAGTCGAAGTTCACGAAGGGAGAAGGTATAGCAATCAGCCCCAGCATTTT. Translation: CARPAVEVHEGRRYSNQPQHF.

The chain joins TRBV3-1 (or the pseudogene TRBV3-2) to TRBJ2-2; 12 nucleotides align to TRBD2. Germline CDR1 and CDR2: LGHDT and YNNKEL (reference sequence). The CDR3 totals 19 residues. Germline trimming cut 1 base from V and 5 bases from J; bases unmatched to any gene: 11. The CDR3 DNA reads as TGTGCCAGCAGCCAAGTCACCTCTAGCGGGGGGGCAAAAACCGGGGAGCTGTTTTTT. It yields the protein CASSQVTSSGGAKTGELFF.

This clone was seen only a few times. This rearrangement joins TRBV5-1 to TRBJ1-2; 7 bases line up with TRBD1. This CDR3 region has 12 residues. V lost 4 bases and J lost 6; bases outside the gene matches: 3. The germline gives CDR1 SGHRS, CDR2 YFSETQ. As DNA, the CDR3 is TGCGCCAGCAGCAAAGGACAGGATGGCTACACCTTC. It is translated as CASSKGQDGYTF.

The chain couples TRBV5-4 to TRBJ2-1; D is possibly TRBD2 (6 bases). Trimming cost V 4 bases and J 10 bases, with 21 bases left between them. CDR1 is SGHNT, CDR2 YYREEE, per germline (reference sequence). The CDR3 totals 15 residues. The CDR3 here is CASSGDSGISSEQFF. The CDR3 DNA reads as TGTGCCAGCAGCGGGGACTCTGGAATCTCCAGCGAGCAGTTCTTC.

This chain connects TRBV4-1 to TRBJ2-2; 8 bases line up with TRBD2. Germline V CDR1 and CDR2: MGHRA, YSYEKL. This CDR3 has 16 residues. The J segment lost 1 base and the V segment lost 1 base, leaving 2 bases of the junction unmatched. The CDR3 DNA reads TGCGCCAGCAGCCAAGGGCTAGCGGGGAACACCGGGGAGCTGTTTTTT. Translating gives CASSQGLAGNTGELFF.